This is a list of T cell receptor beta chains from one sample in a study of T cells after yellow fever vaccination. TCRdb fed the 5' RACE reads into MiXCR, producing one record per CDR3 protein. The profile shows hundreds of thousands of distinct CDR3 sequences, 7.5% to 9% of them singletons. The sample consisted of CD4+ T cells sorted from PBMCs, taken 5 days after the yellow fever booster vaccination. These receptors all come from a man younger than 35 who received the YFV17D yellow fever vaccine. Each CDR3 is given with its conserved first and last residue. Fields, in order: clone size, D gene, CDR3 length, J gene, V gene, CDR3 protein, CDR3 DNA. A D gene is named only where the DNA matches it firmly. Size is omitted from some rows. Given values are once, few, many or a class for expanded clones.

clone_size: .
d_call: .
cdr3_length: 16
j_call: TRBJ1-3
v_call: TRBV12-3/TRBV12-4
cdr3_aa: CASSLGGGSSGNTIYF
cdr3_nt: TGTGCCAGCAGCCTTGGGGGGGGAAGCTCTGGAAACACCATATATTTT

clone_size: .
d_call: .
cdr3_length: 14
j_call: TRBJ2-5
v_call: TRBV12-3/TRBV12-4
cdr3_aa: CASRLTMGQETQYF
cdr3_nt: TGTGCCAGCAGACTTACTATGGGTCAAGAGACCCAGTACTTC

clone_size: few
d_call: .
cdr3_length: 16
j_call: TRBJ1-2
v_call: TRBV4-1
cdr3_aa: CASSQAQTATIHGYTF
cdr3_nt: TGCGCCAGCAGCCAAGCCCAGACAGCCACTATTCATGGCTACACCTTC

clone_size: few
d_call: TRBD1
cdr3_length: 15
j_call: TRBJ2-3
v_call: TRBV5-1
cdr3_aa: CASQTGDLWADTQYF
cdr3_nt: TGCGCCTCCCAGACAGGGGATCTATGGGCAGATACGCAGTATTTT

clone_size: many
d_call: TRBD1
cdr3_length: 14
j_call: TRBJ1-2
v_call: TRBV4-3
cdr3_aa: CASSHGTGDYGYTF
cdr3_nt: TGCGCCAGCAGCCACGGGACAGGGGACTATGGCTACACCTTC

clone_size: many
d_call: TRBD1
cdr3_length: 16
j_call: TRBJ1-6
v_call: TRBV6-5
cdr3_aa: CASSYSRQGLNSPLHF
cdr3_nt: TGTGCCAGCAGTTACTCGAGACAGGGCCTAAATTCACCCCTCCACTTT

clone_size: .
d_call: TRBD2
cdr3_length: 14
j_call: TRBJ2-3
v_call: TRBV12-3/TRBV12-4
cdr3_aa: CASRAGGSADTQYF
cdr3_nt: TGTGCCAGCAGGGCGGGGGGGTCGGCTGATACGCAGTATTTT

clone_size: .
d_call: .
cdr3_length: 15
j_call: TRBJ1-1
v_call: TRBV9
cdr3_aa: CASSVVPDMNTEAFF
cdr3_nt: TGTGCCAGCAGCGTAGTGCCGGATATGAACACTGAAGCTTTCTTT

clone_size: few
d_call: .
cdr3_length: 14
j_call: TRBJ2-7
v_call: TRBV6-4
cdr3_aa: CASSDSQWATEQYF
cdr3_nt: TGTGCCAGCAGTGACTCCCAGTGGGCAACCGAGCAGTACTTC

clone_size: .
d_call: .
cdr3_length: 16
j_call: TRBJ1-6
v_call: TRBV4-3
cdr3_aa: CASSQGRGRNNSPLHF
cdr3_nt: TGCGCCAGCAGCCAAGGGAGGGGACGTAATAATTCACCCCTCCACTTT

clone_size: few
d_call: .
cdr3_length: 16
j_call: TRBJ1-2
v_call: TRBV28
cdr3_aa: CASSLSGVTSNYGYTF
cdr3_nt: TGTGCCAGCAGTTTATCAGGGGTAACCTCTAACTATGGCTACACCTTC

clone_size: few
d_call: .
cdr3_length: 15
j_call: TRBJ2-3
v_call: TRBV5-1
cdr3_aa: CASSFSMMVSDTQYF
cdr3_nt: TGCGCCAGCAGCTTCTCCATGATGGTCTCAGATACGCAGTATTTT

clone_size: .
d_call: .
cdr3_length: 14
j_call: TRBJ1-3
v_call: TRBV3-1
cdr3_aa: CASSPTHSGNTIYF
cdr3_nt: TGTGCCAGCAGTCCGACGCATTCTGGAAACACCATATATTTT

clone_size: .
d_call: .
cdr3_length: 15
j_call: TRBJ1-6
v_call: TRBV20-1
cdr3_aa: CSGAPERSYNSPLHF
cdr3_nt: TGCAGTGGAGCACCCGAACGATCCTATAATTCACCCCTCCACTTT

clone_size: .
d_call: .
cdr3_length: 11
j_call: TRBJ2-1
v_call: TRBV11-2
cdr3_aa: CASSAGPEQFF
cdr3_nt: TGTGCCAGCAGCGCAGGGCCGGAGCAGTTCTTC

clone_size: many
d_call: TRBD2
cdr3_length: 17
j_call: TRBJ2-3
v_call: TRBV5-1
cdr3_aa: CASSLGAGGGATDTQYF
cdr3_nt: TGCGCCAGCAGCTTGGGTGCAGGCGGGGGGGCCACAGATACGCAGTATTTT

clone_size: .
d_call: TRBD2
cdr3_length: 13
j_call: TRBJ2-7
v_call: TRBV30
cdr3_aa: CAWSVTGGYEQYF
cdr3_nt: TGTGCCTGGAGTGTAACGGGGGGCTACGAGCAGTACTTC

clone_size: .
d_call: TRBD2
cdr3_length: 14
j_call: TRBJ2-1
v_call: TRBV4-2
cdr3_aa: CASSQGRGVYEQFF
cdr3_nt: TGTGCCAGCAGCCAAGGGCGGGGGGTATATGAGCAGTTCTTC

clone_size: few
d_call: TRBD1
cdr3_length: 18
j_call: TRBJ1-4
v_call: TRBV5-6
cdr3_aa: CASSQDPTGEATNEKLFF
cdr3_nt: TGTGCCAGCAGCCAAGATCCGACAGGGGAGGCCACTAATGAAAAACTGTTTTTT

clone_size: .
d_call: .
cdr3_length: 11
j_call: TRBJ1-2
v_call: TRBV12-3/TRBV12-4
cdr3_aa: CASSHDYGYTF
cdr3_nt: TGTGCCAGCAGTCACGACTATGGCTACACCTTC

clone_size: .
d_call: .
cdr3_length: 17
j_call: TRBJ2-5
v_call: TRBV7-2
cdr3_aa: CASSQAGGAGVQETQYF
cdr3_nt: TGTGCCAGCAGCCAGGCCGGCGGGGCAGGGGTACAAGAGACCCAGTACTTC

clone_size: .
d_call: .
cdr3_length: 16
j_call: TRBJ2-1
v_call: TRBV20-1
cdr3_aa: CSAIGRRGPSYNEQFF
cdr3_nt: TGCAGTGCTATAGGCAGGAGGGGGCCTTCCTACAATGAGCAGTTCTTC

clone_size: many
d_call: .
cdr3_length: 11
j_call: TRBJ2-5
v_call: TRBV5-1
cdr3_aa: CASISGQTQYF
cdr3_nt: TGCGCCAGCATTAGCGGACAGACCCAGTACTTC

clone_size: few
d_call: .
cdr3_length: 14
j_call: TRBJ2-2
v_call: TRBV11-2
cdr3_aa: CASSWGFGPGELFF
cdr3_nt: TGTGCCAGCAGCTGGGGCTTCGGCCCCGGGGAGCTGTTTTTT

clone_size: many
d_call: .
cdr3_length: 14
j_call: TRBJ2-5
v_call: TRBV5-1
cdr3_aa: CASSPVGPQETQYF
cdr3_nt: TGCGCCAGCAGCCCTGTAGGACCCCAAGAGACCCAGTACTTC

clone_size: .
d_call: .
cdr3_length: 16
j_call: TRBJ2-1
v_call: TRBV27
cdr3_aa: CASSLIPRVPNNEQFF
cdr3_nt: TGTGCCAGCAGTTTAATTCCGAGGGTCCCCAACAATGAGCAGTTCTTC

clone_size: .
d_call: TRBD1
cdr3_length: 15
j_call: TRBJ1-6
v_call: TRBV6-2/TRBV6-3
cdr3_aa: CASSYPGQGNPPLHF
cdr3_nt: TGTGCCAGCAGTTACCCGGGACAGGGTAATCCACCCCTCCACTTT

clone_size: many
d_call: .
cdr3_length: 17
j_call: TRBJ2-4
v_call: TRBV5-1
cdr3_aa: CASSLVPGWDPKNIQYF
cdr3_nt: TGCGCCAGCAGCTTGGTTCCCGGGTGGGATCCCAAAAACATTCAGTACTTC

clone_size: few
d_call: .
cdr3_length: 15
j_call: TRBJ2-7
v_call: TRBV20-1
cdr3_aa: CSARDPNFSGDEQYF
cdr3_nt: TGCAGTGCTAGAGATCCTAACTTCTCAGGGGACGAGCAGTACTTC

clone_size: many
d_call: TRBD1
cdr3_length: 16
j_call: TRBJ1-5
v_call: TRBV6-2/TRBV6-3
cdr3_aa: CASSYTMGQGNQPQHF
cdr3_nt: TGTGCCAGCAGTTACACAATGGGACAGGGGAATCAGCCCCAGCATTTT

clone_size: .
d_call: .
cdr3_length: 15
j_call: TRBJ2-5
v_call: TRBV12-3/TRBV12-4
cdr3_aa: CASSQGGGGQETQYF
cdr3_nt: TGTGCCAGCAGTCAGGGGGGTGGGGGACAAGAGACCCAGTACTTC

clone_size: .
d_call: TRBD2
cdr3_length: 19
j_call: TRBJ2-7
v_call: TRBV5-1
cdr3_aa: CASSLGLAAIHPRANEQYF
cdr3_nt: TGCGCCAGCAGCTTGGGACTAGCGGCAATTCACCCACGGGCTAACGAGCAGTACTTC

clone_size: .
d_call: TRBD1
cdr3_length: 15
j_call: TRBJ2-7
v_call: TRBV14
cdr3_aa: CASSYLSTGTYEQYF
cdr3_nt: TGTGCCAGCAGCTACCTTTCGACAGGGACCTACGAGCAGTACTTC

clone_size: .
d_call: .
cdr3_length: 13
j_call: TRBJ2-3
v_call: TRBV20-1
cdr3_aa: CSARGGNTDTQYF
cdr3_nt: TGCAGTGCTAGAGGTGGAAACACAGATACGCAGTATTTT

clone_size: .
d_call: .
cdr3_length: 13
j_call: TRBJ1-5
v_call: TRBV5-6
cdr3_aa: CASSRDPNQPQHF
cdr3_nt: TGTGCCAGCAGCAGGGACCCCAATCAGCCCCAGCATTTT

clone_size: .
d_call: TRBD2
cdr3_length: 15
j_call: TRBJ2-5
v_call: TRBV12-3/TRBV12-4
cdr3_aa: CASSFGGGSHETQYF
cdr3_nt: TGTGCCAGCAGTTTCGGGGGGGGATCACACGAGACCCAGTACTTC

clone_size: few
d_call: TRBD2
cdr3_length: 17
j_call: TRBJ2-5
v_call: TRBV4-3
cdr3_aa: CASSQGGSAGRGETQYF
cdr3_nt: TGCGCCAGCAGCCAGGGAGGCTCAGCGGGGCGGGGGGAGACCCAGTACTTC

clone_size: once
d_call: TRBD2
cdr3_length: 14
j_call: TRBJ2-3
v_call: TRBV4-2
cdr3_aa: CASTPGGGPDTQYF
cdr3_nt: TGTGCCAGCACTCCCGGGGGGGGGCCAGATACGCAGTATTTT

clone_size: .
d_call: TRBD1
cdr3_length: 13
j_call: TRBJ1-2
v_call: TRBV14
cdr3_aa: CASSPRTGSYYTF
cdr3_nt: TGTGCCAGCAGCCCAAGGACAGGGTCTTACTACACCTTC

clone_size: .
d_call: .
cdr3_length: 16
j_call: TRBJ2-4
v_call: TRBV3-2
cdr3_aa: CASSPGRVLAKNIQYF
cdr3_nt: TGTGCCAGCAGCCCCGGCAGAGTACTAGCCAAAAACATTCAGTACTTC

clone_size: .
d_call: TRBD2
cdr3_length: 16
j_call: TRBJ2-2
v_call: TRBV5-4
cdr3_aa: CASSGKTSGNTGELFF
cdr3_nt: TGTGCCAGCAGCGGAAAGACTAGCGGGAACACCGGGGAGCTGTTTTTT

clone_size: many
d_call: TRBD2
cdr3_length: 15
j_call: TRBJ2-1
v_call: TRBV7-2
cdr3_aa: CASSLLAGGYNEQFF
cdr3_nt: TGTGCCAGCAGCTTACTAGCGGGGGGGTACAATGAGCAGTTCTTC

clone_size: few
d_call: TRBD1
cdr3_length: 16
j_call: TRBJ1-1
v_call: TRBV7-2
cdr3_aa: CASSLSAGTGNTEAFF
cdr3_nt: TGTGCCAGCAGCTTATCCGCCGGGACAGGGAACACTGAAGCTTTCTTT

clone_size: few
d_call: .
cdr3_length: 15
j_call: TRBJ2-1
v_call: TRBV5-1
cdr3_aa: CASSLAVEAHNEQFF
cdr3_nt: TGCGCCAGCAGCTTGGCCGTCGAGGCCCACAATGAGCAGTTCTTC

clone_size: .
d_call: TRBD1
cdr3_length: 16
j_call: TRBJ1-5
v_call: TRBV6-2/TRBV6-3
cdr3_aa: CASSYRQGAVNQPQHF
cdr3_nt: TGTGCCAGCAGTTACAGACAGGGAGCTGTAAATCAGCCCCAGCATTTT

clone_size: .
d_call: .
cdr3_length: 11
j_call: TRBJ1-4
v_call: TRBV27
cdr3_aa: CASRGNEKLFF
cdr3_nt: TGTGCCAGCAGAGGTAACGAAAAACTGTTTTTT

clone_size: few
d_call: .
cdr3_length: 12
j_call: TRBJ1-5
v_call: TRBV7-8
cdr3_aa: CASSRPNQPQHF
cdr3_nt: TGTGCCAGCAGCCGACCTAATCAGCCCCAGCATTTT